This T cell receptor (beta chain) is drawn from a study of T cell changes during pregnancy in multiple sclerosis. The V and J ends lost 4 bases and 10 bases respectively, with 17 bases between them. Germline V gene data show CDR1 as SGHTA and CDR2 as FQGTGA. This CDR3 spans 14 amino acids. The method was immunoSEQ multiplex PCR; TCRdb's version includes in-frame clones alone and lacks a portion of them. The repertoire holds about 85,000 clones, with approximately 93% as singletons. The sequence was collected from a female donor with multiple sclerosis, enrolled in a pregnancy study. The starting material was peripheral blood, obtained in the first trimester of pregnancy. This chain joins TRBV7-3 and TRBJ2-1, with D maybe TRBD1 (6 bases). The CDR3 region is CASSSIQGLGEQFF. The CDR3, as DNA: TGTGCCAGCAGCTCAATACAGGGTTTAGGCGAGCAGTTCTTC.